One and the same sample provided the 22 T cell receptor beta chains below, sequenced in a study of control samples from healthy donors and cancer patients. Generated by immunoSEQ multiplex PCR, the TCRdb table keeps only in-frame clones and is missing some. The data hold 90,000 to 100,000 clones, with 75% to 85% observed a single time. The source material was blood. These receptors all come from a woman aged 30 to 39 in good health.

The chain combines TRBV6-2 or TRBV6-3 with TRBJ1-6; the D is unclear. This CDR3 is 12 amino acids long. V shed 4 bases and J shed 7 bases, with 5 bases lying between them. Germline CDR1 MNHEY, CDR2 SVGEGT. The CDR3, as DNA: TGTGCCAGCAGTTGGGCAAATTCACCCCTCCACTTT. Residues: CASSWANSPLHF.

The chain is built from TRBV12-5 and TRBJ1-5; D is uncertain. There are 13 residues in the CDR3. Germline loops: CDR1 LGHNT, CDR2 FRNRAP. The V gene lost 5 bases and the J gene lost 10 bases, with 15 bases spanning the gap. This CDR3 is CASGPDATHPQHF. Here the CDR3 DNA reads TGTGCTAGTGGTCCCGACGCCACCCATCCCCAGCATTTT.

This rearrangement joins TRBV6-6 to TRBJ1-4; D is perhaps TRBD1 (5 bases). Deletions cut 6 bases from V and 0 bases from J, with 14 bases between. The CDR3 extends over 16 amino acids. In germline, CDR1 is MNHNY, CDR2 SVGAGI (reference sequence). For the CDR3, the DNA is TGTGCCAGCAGCCGTGGACATTCAACAACTAATGAAAAACTGTTTTTT. As protein: CASSRGHSTTNEKLFF.

The CDR3 coding sequence is TGTGCCAGCAGCCCTAGGGACAGAACTATGAACACTGAAGCTTTCTTT. Translating gives CASSPRDRTMNTEAFF. V gene TRBV7-8 combines with J gene TRBJ1-1; 7 nucleotides match TRBD1. The CDR3 sequence is 16 residues long. The junction had 9 bases not matched to a gene; V was cut back by 5 bases and J by 0 bases. CDR1 and CDR2 (germline): SGHVS, FQNEAQ. Based on the CDR3 plus reference TRBV7-8 and TRBJ1-1, the full variable domain is GAGVSQSPRYKVAKRGQDVALRCDPISGHVSLFWYQQALGQGPEFLTYFQNEAQLDKSGLPSDRFFAERPEGSVSTLKIQRTQQEDSAVYLCASSPRDRTMNTEAFFGQGTRLTVV.

The chain links TRBV5-1 to TRBJ1-5; no firm D call. Trimming took 0 bases from V and 7 from J, leaving 5 bases between them. The germline CDR1 and CDR2 sequences are SGHRS and YFSETQ. The CDR3 extends over 12 amino acids. CDR3 DNA sequence: TGCGCCAGCAGCTTGGAGGGCCAGCCCCAGCATTTT. Translated: CASSLEGQPQHF.

This chain joins TRBV29-1 and TRBJ2-1, with D perhaps TRBD2 (7 bases). Trimming took 5 bases from V and 7 from J, leaving 12 bases between them. The CDR3 is 12 amino acids. Germline CDR1 reads SQVTM; CDR2 reads ANQGSEA. The CDR3 is CSVSGGRNEQFF. CDR3 DNA: TGCAGCGTTTCGGGGGGCCGGAATGAGCAGTTCTTC.

This sequence joins TRBV5-4 and TRBJ2-3, with D hard to call. In germline, CDR1 is SGHNT, CDR2 YYREEE (reference sequence). V dropped 2 bases and J dropped 2 bases, with 6 bases sitting between them. The CDR3 extends over 13 amino acids. CDR3 DNA sequence: TGTGCCAGCAGCTTTACCCTCACAGATACGCAGTATTTT. This codes for CASSFTLTDTQYF.

The chain is built from TRBV29-1 and TRBJ1-5, with a possible D match to TRBD1 (5 bases). Germline V gene data show CDR1 as SQVTM and CDR2 as ANQGSEA. Trimming shortened V by 5 bases and J by 0 bases, and 20 bases separated the two germline ends. The CDR3 is 17 amino acids. DNA of the CDR3: TGCAGCGTTAGGGACGGGCTGGCCTTGGATAGCAATCAGCCCCAGCATTTT. Translation: CSVRDGLALDSNQPQHF.

This rearrangement joins TRBV7-9 to TRBJ2-5, with 11 bases lining up with TRBD2. The germline CDR1 and CDR2 sequences are SEHNR and FQNEAQ (reference sequence). Germline trimming cut 5 bases from V and 5 bases from J; bases unmatched to any gene: 10. This CDR3 has 16 residues. The CDR3 DNA reads as TGTGCCAGCAGCCACTCCGGGACTAGCGGTCGCGAGACCCAGTACTTC. It yields the protein CASSHSGTSGRETQYF.

The V and J genes are TRBV7-2 and TRBJ1-4; D is ambiguous. The V end was cut by 0 bases, the J end by 3 bases, with 11 bases between. The CDR3 runs 16 residues. Per germline, CDR1 SGHTA and CDR2 FQGNSA. CDR3 region: CASSLASGWANEKLFF. In DNA form, the CDR3 reads TGTGCCAGCAGCTTAGCCTCGGGGTGGGCTAATGAAAAACTGTTTTTT. The full variable domain, rest sourced from reference TRBV7-2 and TRBJ1-4, is GAGVSQSPSNKVTEKGKDVELRCDPISGHTALYWYRQSLGQGLEFLIYFQGNSAPDKSGLPSDRFSAERTGGSVSTLTIQRTQQEDSAVYLCASSLASGWANEKLFFGSGTQLSVL.

V gene TRBV6-2 or TRBV6-3 combines with J gene TRBJ1-2; D is unclear. CDR1 is MNHEY and CDR2 is SVGEGT in the germline V gene. The CDR3 covers 14 residues. Trimming took 0 bases from V and 4 from J, leaving 9 bases between them. The CDR3 loop reads CASSYSSQSYGYTF. Written as DNA, the CDR3 is TGTGCCAGCAGTTACTCGAGCCAGAGCTATGGCTACACCTTC.

The V and J genes are TRBV5-3 and TRBJ2-7, with D tentatively TRBD1 or TRBD2 (5 bases each). TRBV5-3 is an ORF; its function is uncertain. The CDR3 loop spans 18 amino acids. Trimming removed 3 bases from V and 5 bases from J, with 27 bases in between. The CDR3 DNA reads as TGTGCCAGAAGCTCACACCCCGGGACCCAAGATTGGGTTGACGAGCAGTACTTC. Translated, it gives CARSSHPGTQDWVDEQYF.

The chain links TRBV18 to TRBJ1-1; D is perhaps TRBD1 (5 bases). The germline V and J ends were trimmed by 1 base and 4 bases, with 10 bases remaining between them. The germline V gene encodes CDR1 KGHSH and CDR2 LQKENI. The CDR3 has 14 residues. This CDR3 is CASSPQGASTEAFF. DNA for the CDR3: TGTGCCAGCTCACCACAAGGGGCTAGCACTGAAGCTTTCTTT. Drawing the rest from reference TRBV18 and TRBJ1-1, the complete variable domain is NAGVMQNPRHLVRRRGQEARLRCSPMKGHSHVYWYRQLPEEGLKFMVYLQKENIIDESGMPKERFSAEFPKEGPSILRIQQVVRGDSAAYFCASSPQGASTEAFFGQGTRLTVV.

The chain joins TRBV6-5 to TRBJ2-7; TRBD1 agrees at 9 bases. Unmatched junction bases numbered 5, after V lost 5 bases and J lost 6 bases. This CDR3 is built from 13 residues. From germline, CDR1 is MNHEY and CDR2 SVGAGI. As DNA, the CDR3 is TGTGCCAGCAGTAGGGACAGGGACCTCGAGCAGTACTTC. This sequence encodes CASSRDRDLEQYF.

This clone was found a few times. CDR3 protein: CASSSGPSRANEKLFF. The CDR3 DNA is TGTGCCAGCAGCTCCGGTCCGTCTCGGGCTAATGAAAAACTGTTTTTT. The chain joins TRBV7-9 to TRBJ1-4; D is unclear. CDR1 is SEHNR and CDR2 is FQNEAQ in the germline V gene (reference sequence). The V gene lost 4 bases and the J gene lost 3 bases, with 15 bases spanning the gap. The CDR3 runs to 16 residues. The full variable domain, completed using reference TRBV7-9 and TRBJ1-4, is DTGVSQNPRHKITKRGQNVTFRCDPISEHNRLYWYRQTLGQGPEFLTYFQNEAQLEKSRLLSDRFSAERPKGSFSTLEIQRTEQGDSAMYLCASSSGPSRANEKLFFGSGTQLSVL.

The J gene is TRBJ2-2, the V gene TRBV6-6; 11 positions agree with TRBD1. Germline values: CDR1 MNHNY, CDR2 SVGAGI (reference sequence). The CDR3 contains 16 residues. The junction had 8 bases not matched to a gene; V was cut back by 5 bases and J by 6 bases. The CDR3 nucleotides are TGTGCCAGCAGTCCGGACAGGGGGCAACTCGCCGGGGAGCTGTTTTTT. It specifies CASSPDRGQLAGELFF.

This rearrangement joins TRBV19 to TRBJ2-3; 9 positions agree with TRBD1. V dropped 4 bases and J dropped 5; count of bases not matched to a gene: 10. This CDR3 has 16 amino acids. The germline V gene has CDR1 LNHDA and CDR2 SQIVND (reference sequence). CDR3 nucleotides: TGTGCCAGTAGTACCCGGGACAGGGTGAGAGGAGATACGCAGTATTTT. Translating gives CASSTRDRVRGDTQYF.

The CDR3 DNA is TGTGCCAGAAGCCCCAAAGAGGGGGACGACGCGAACACCGGGGAGCTGTTTTTT. Encoded protein: CARSPKEGDDANTGELFF. The J gene is TRBJ2-2, the V gene TRBV5-3, with D tentatively TRBD1 (6 bases). TRBV5-3 is an ORF; its function is uncertain. The CDR3 covers 18 residues. The V and J ends lost 4 bases and 0 bases respectively, with 19 bases between them.

This clone was picked up a small number of times. The chain uses TRBV19 and TRBJ1-1; D is unclear. The germline V gene encodes CDR1 LNHDA and CDR2 SQIVND (reference sequence). CDR3 size: 14 residues. Trimming stripped 7 bases from V and 4 bases from J, with 16 bases between. This CDR3 reads CASTIRVSGTEAFF. DNA of the CDR3: TGTGCCAGTACCATACGGGTTTCGGGCACTGAAGCTTTCTTT.

This clone was recorded a few times. The rearrangement joins TRBV30 to TRBJ2-7; D not certain. V lost 1 base and J lost 0, with 10 bases in between. CDR3 length equals 14 residues. Looked up from germline, CDR1 is GTSNPN and CDR2 is SVGIG (reference sequence). CDR3 nucleotide sequence: TGTGCCTGGAGTGCGGTTTACCGCTCCTACGAGCAGTACTTC. Amino acid sequence: CAWSAVYRSYEQYF.

This clone was detected only once. The chain recombines TRBV2 with TRBJ1-6; D is unclear. The CDR3 covers 14 residues. Looked up from germline, CDR1 is SNHLY and CDR2 is FYNNEI. V was pared by 2 bases and J by 8 bases, with 10 bases between. The CDR3 nucleotides read TGTGCCAGCAGTGAACAGTCTTTTTATTCACCCCTCCACTTT. It is translated as CASSEQSFYSPLHF.

The chain uses TRBV2 and TRBJ2-5; 9 bases fit TRBD1. The germline V gene encodes CDR1 SNHLY and CDR2 FYNNEI. V shed 9 bases and J 5 bases; nucleotides not matched to a gene: 10. This CDR3 spans 14 amino acids. The CDR3 is CASRETGGHETQYF. CDR3 DNA: TGTGCCAGTAGAGAAACAGGGGGCCACGAGACCCAGTACTTC.